This TCR beta chain was identified during a study of human thymus T cells (TCRdb year 2020). About the study as a whole: The study used about eight infant thymus samples plus four related peripheral blood samples to characterize TCR alpha and beta repertoires. The cohort included more than 5 male and two female infants, with donor ages spanning 7 to 244 days. The investigation overall reported the following: On average, about 800,000 unique TCRB clonotypes were obtained from thymus samples, compared with approximately 82,000 from blood samples. Usage of V and J gene segments appeared to be biased in both the thymic and the peripheral blood repertoires.

The donors were immunologically healthy infants in Finland who had open corrective cardiac surgery for congenital heart defects. From four of the eight donors, a small aliquot of about 0.45-1 mL peripheral blood was collected during surgery. Instead of starting from a fixed cell number, genomic DNA extraction from blood samples used all available leukocytes. Erythrocytes were removed from blood with ACK lysis buffer, and the leukocytes were stored as pellets at -70 °C. A QIAsymphony instrument was used to extract genomic DNA from the frozen cell pellets. V sheds 5 bases and J sheds 0 bases, leaving 14 bases between their ends. The CDR3 runs 15 amino acids, cysteine and phenylalanine included. Only the CDR3 DNA is retained, 45 bases long and in frame from the first base. CDR1 is given as MNHNS and CDR2 as SASEGT, both from the germline V gene. Turning to this clone: Its antigen target is currently unknown. No qualities accompany the bases; no much larger clone lies one base away.

TCRB and TCRAD loci were amplified from a standardized quantity of quality-controlled genomic DNA using the immunoSEQ multiplex PCR assay. Amplicons spanned the V(D)J region at a length sufficient to cover the CDR3 and identify V and J genes. The amplicons were sequenced on an Illumina platform via the commercial immunoSEQ service. The source study handled its data this way. Primer bias and sequencing errors were corrected as previously described, and TCRAD and TCRB definitions were based on the IMGT database. The repertoires were analysed using immunoSEQ Analyzer 3.0 and VDJTools for basic statistics, V/J segment usage, diversity estimates, rarefaction and pairwise overlap. Diversity was estimated using the Chao1, ChaoE, Efron-Thisted, Shannon and inverse Simpson indices, and was also estimated on datasets down-sampled to the size of the smallest sample. Repertoire overlap was assessed by strict matching of CDR3 nucleotide sequence, V gene and J gene, and clustering was done by Jaccard-based multidimensional scaling. TCRdb stores this immuneACCESS table with in-frame sequences only. Part of the clones is absent; in the studies checked, under half of the shortfall reflects unresolved V genes, and no reason is known for the rest. That table gives V, J and clone size, and the DNA gave D and trimming. This sample holds about 60,000 clones; roughly 94% were observed only once. The ten largest clones represent roughly 5.7% of the sample.

In this chain, TRBV6-1 is recombined with TRBJ2-7, and perhaps TRBD1 as D gene, on 6 matching bases. Sequenced sample: blood. This sequence was found in a boy under two years old with a congenital heart defect but otherwise immunologically healthy. CDR3 protein: CASSQVPGASYEQYF. The nucleotides read TGTGCCAGCAGTCAGGTCCCAGGGGCCTCCTACGAGCAGTACTTC.